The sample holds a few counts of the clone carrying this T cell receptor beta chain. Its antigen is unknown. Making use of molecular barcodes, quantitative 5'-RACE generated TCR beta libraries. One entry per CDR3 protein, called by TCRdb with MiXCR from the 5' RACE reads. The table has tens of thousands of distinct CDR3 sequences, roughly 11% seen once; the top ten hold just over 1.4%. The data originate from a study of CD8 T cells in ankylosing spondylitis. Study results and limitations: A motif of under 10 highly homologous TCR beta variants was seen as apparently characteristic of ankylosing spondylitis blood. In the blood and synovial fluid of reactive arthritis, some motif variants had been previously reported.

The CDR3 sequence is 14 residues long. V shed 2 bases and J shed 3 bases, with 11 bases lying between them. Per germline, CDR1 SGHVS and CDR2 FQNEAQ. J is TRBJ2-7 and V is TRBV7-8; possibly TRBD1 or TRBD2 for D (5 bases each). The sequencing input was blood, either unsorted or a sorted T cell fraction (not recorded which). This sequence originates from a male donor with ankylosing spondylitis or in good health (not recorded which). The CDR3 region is CASSLRDVSYEQYF. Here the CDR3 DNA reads TGTGCCAGCAGCTTAAGGGACGTTAGCTACGAGCAGTACTTC.